Listed here are 7 T cell receptor beta chains from one sample, sequenced in a study of OX40 agonist ivuxolimab in advanced cancers. Library preparation was by the immunoSEQ multiplex PCR assay. TCRdb holds this immuneACCESS table with in-frame rearrangements only. Some clones are missing; in checked studies, unresolved V genes explain under half, and the rest has no known cause. A total of about 77,000 clones appear in this sample, 83% of them only once. Around 0.8% of the sample belongs to the ten largest clones. The specimen was CD4+ or CD8+ T cells sorted from blood, collected in a trial of the OX40 agonist ivuxolimab. All receptors derive from an adult with an advanced solid tumor such as melanoma, head and neck, liver or kidney cancer.

V and J are TRBV7-9 and TRBJ2-1; 8 bases match TRBD1. Germline CDR1 and CDR2: SEHNR and FQNEAQ (reference sequence). The CDR3 length is 16 residues. Germline trimming cut 1 base from V and 4 bases from J; bases unmatched to any gene: 6. In DNA form, the CDR3 reads TGTGCCAGCAGCTTAGATCTCGGACAGGGATACAATGAGCAGTTCTTC. This translates into CASSLDLGQGYNEQFF. The full variable domain, its missing parts supplied by reference TRBV7-9 and TRBJ2-1, is DTGVSQNPRHKITKRGQNVTFRCDPISEHNRLYWYRQTLGQGPEFLTYFQNEAQLEKSRLLSDRFSAERPKGSFSTLEIQRTEQGDSAMYLCASSLDLGQGYNEQFFGPGTRLTVL.

V usage is TRBV15 and J usage is TRBJ2-7; D may be TRBD1 (6 bases). The CDR3 has 15 amino acids. From germline, CDR1 is LNHNV and CDR2 YYDKDF (reference sequence). Trimming removed 8 bases at V and 3 bases at J, with 20 bases between. The CDR3 reads CATAQGRDTIYEQYF. Written as DNA, the CDR3 is TGTGCCACCGCCCAAGGCCGGGACACGATCTACGAGCAGTACTTC. Full variable domain (remainder filled in from reference TRBV15 and TRBJ2-7): DAMVIQNPRYQVTQFGKPVTLSCSQTLNHNVMYWYQQKSSQAPKLLFHYYDKDFNNEADTPDNFQSRRPNTSFCFLDIRSPGLGDTAMYLCATAQGRDTIYEQYFGPGTRLTVT.

J is TRBJ2-5 and V is TRBV9; D is uncertain. Looked up from germline, CDR1 is SGDLS and CDR2 is YYNGEE. Trimming took 4 bases from V and 3 from J, leaving 7 bases between them. The CDR3 has 12 amino acids. The CDR3 sequence: CASSSHEETQYF. CDR3 DNA sequence: TGTGCCAGCAGCTCCCACGAAGAGACCCAGTACTTC.

In DNA, the CDR3 is TGTGCCAGCGGTACTAGGGCCGGTCGCGAGCAGTACTTC. Amino acids: CASGTRAGREQYF. The chain employs TRBV2 and TRBJ2-7, with D possibly matching TRBD2 (5 bases). The CDR3 runs to 13 residues. Germline V gives CDR1 SNHLY, CDR2 FYNNEI. The germline V and J ends were trimmed by 8 bases and 6 bases, with 17 bases remaining between them. The variable domain in full, with the rest retrieved from reference TRBV2 and TRBJ2-7, is EPEVTQTPSHQVTQMGQEVILRCVPISNHLYFYWYRQILGQKVEFLVSFYNNEISEKSEIFDDQFSVERPDGSNFTLKIRSTKLEDSAMYFCASGTRAGREQYFGPGTRLTVT.

The chain employs TRBV6-5 and TRBJ2-7; weak D call: TRBD2 (6 bases). V was shortened by 1 base and J by 2 bases, with 6 bases between the two germline ends. The CDR3 consists of 13 residues. From germline, CDR1 is MNHEY and CDR2 SVGAGI. CDR3 nucleotides: TGTGCCAGCAGTTACTGGGGGGCCTACGAGCAGTACTTC. Residues: CASSYWGAYEQYF.

The rearrangement joins TRBV7-2 to TRBJ2-5; D unresolved. Germline loops: CDR1 SGHTA, CDR2 FQGNSA. The CDR3 runs 14 residues. The ends were cut back, 2 bases at V and 5 bases at J, with 12 bases in the middle. CDR3 protein: CASSLNLKRETQYF. CDR3 coding DNA: TGTGCCAGCAGCTTAAATCTTAAGAGGGAGACCCAGTACTTC.

The genes are TRBV7-2 and TRBJ2-2, with D possibly being TRBD1 (5 bases). Germline V gene data show CDR1 as SGHTA and CDR2 as FQGNSA. The V gene lost 6 bases and the J gene lost 1 base, with 12 bases spanning the gap. The CDR3 runs to 15 residues. Here the CDR3 DNA reads TGTGCCAGCAGAGGGCAGGGTAGGAACACCGGGGAGCTGTTTTTT. This encodes CASRGQGRNTGELFF.